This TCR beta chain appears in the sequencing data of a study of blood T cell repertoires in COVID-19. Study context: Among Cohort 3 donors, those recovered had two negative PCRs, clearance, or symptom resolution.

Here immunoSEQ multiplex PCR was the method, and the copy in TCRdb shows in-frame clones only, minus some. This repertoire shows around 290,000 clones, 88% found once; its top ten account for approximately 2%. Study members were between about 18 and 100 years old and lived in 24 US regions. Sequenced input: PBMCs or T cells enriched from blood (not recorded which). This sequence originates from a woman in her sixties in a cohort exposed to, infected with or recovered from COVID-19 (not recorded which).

The CDR3 sequence is CASSKGQNNSPLHF. The CDR3 nucleotides are TGCGCCAGCAGCAAGGGGCAGAATAATTCACCCCTCCACTTT. The genes are TRBV5-1 and TRBJ1-6, with D possibly TRBD1 on 5 matching bases. CDR3 length: 14 amino acids. Germline CDR1 reads SGHRS; CDR2 reads YFSETQ. V lost 4 bases to trimming and J lost 5 bases, with 10 bases between them. Full variable domain (outside the CDR3, taken from reference TRBV5-1 and TRBJ1-6): KAGVTQTPRYLIKTRGQQVTLSCSPISGHRSVSWYQQTPGQGLQFLFEYFSETQRNKGNFPGRFSGRQFSNSRSEMNVSTLELGDSALYLCASSKGQNNSPLHFGNGTRLTVT.